This TCR beta chain originates from a study of cytomegalovirus exposure and HLA in healthy donors. Study as a whole: Out of 398 genotyped donors, roughly 80% belonged to the Caucasian-associated ancestry cluster.

Researchers ran the PCR with 60 Vbeta and 13 Jbeta primers. This table comes from immunoSEQ multiplex PCR, and its TCRdb copy is limited to in-frame clones, with some not included. Of about 110,000 clones listed, around 85% are singletons. General observations from the study: Most TCRs appeared rarely, but some public TCRs recurred in many donors. A later analysis linked a missense DCLRE1C variant to TCR beta V- and J-gene trimming.

Trimming cost V 9 bases and J 6 bases; bases outside gene matches: 9. Germline V gene lookup returns CDR1 LNHDA and CDR2 SQIVND (reference sequence). The CDR3 has 13 residues. This clone has only one observation. What it recognizes is unknown. The sequence derives from a man aged 25-40 years in good health and CMV-seropositive. The sequencing sample was made of PBMCs. V usage is TRBV19 and J usage is TRBJ2-3; 7 bases line up with TRBD2. CDR3 nucleotide sequence: TGTGCCAGCCGGGACTCCGGGAGGGATACGCAGTATTTT. It encodes CASRDSGRDTQYF.